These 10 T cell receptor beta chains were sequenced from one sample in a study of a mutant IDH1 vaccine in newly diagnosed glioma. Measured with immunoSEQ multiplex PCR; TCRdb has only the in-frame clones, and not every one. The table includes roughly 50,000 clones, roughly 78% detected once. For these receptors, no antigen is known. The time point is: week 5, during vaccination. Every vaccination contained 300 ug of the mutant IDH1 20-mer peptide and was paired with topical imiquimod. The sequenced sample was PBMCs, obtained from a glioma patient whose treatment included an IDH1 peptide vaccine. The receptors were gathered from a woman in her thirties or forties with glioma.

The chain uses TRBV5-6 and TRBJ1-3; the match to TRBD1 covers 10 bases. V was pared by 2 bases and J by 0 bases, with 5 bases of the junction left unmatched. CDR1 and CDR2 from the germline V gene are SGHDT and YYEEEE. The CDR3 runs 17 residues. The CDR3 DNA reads TGTGCCAGCAGCTTCACGGGACAGGGGATCTCTGGAAACACCATATATTTT. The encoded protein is CASSFTGQGISGNTIYF.

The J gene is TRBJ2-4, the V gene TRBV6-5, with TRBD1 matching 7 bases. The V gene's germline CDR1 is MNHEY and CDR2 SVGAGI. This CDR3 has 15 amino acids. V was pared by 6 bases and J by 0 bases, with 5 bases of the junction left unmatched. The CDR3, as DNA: TGTGCCAGCAGAAGGACAGGACTAGCCAAAAACATTCAGTACTTC. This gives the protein CASRRTGLAKNIQYF.

The CDR3 DNA reads TGTGCCAGCAGCTTCCCAGGGGGCACTGAAGCTTTCTTT. This codes for CASSFPGGTEAFF. V is TRBV7-9 and J is TRBJ1-1; 7 nucleotides align to TRBD1. The germline gives CDR1 SEHNR, CDR2 FQNEAQ (reference sequence). The CDR3 loop spans 13 amino acids. V shed 3 bases and J 4 bases; nucleotides not matched to a gene: 2.

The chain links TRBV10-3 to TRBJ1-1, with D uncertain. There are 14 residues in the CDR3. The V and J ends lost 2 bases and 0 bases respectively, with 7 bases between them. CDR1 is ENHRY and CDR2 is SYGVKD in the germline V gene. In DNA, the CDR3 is TGTGCCATCAGTGAGCCTCCATTGAACACTGAAGCTTTCTTT. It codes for CAISEPPLNTEAFF.

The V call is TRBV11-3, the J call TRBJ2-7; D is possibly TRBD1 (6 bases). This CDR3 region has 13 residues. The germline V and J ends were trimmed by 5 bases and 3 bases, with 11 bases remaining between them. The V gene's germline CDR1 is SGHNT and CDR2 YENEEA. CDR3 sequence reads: CASSRDTGYEQYF. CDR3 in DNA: TGTGCCAGCAGCCGGGACACCGGCTACGAGCAGTACTTC.

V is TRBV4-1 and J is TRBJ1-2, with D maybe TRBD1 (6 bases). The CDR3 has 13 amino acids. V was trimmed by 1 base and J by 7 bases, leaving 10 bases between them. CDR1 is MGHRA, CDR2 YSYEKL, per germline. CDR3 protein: CASSQVAGVGYTF. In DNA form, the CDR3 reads TGCGCCAGCAGCCAAGTCGCAGGGGTTGGCTACACCTTC.

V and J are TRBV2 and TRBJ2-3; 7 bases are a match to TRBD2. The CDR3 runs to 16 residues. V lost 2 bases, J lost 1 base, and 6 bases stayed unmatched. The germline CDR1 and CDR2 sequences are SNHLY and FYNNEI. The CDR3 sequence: CASSEMASGGTDTQYF. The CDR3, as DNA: TGTGCCAGCAGTGAAATGGCCAGCGGGGGCACAGATACGCAGTATTTT.

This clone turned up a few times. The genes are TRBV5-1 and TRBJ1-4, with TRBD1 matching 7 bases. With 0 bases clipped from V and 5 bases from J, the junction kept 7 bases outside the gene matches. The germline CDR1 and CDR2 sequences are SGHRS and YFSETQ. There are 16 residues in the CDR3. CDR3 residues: CASSLEGGTVNEKLFF. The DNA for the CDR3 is TGCGCCAGCAGCTTGGAAGGGGGCACCGTGAATGAAAAACTGTTTTTT.

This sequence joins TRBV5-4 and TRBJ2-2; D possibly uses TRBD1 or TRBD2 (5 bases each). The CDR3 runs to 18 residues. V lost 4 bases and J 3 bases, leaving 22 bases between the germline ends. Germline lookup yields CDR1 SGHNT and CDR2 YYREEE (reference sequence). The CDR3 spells CASSPGIGALGDTGELFF. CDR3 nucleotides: TGTGCCAGCAGCCCGGGGATAGGGGCGCTGGGGGACACCGGGGAGCTGTTTTTT.

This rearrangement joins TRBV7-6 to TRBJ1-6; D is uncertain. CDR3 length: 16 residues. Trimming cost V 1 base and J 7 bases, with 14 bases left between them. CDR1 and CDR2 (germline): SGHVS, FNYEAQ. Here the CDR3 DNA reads TGTGCCAGCAGCTTAGGCCCCCCGGGAATGAATTCACCCCTCCACTTT. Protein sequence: CASSLGPPGMNSPLHF. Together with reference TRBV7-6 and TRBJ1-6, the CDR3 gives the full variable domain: GAGVSQSPRYKVTKRGQDVALRCDPISGHVSLYWYRQALGQGPEFLTYFNYEAQQDKSGLPNDRFSAERPEGSISTLTIQRTEQRDSAMYRCASSLGPPGMNSPLHFGNGTRLTVT.